Listed here is a single T cell receptor beta chain. Regarding treatment: 15 to 20 received Ad26.COV2.S at low or high dose, single or two shots; about 5 received placebo; per-sample allocation not given. Vaccine and placebo recipients were sampled on day 63 after the first injection. The data originate from a study of Ad26.COV2.S vaccination and SARS-CoV-2 variants. V lost 5 bases and J 2 bases, leaving 12 bases between the germline ends. This CDR3 has 14 amino acids. Germline loops: CDR1 MGHRA, CDR2 YSYEKL. The repertoire was sequenced with immunoSEQ multiplex PCR; TCRdb's copy has only in-frame clones and lacks some. The table includes about 680,000 clones, 70% to 90% detected once.

The rearrangement uses TRBV4-1 and TRBJ2-5, with D tentatively TRBD2 (6 bases). The clonotype comes from a person between 18 and 59 years old who received the Ad26.COV2.S COVID-19 vaccine or a placebo. The source was peripheral blood, collected in a trial of Ad26.COV2.S vaccine versus placebo. The CDR3, as DNA: TGCGCCAGCAGCTCCGCGGGGAATCAAGAGACCCAGTACTTC. Translated: CASSSAGNQETQYF.